A selection of T cell receptor beta chains follows, all from one sample in a study of cytomegalovirus exposure and HLA in healthy donors. The assay was immunoSEQ multiplex PCR, and TCRdb's table has in-frame clones only and misses some. With 45,000 or so clones in the sample, the ten largest clones hold 8% to 10%. Material for sequencing was PBMCs. These receptors came from a male donor in good health and CMV-seronegative. CDR3s include the opening cysteine and the closing phenylalanine or tryptophan. Each record gives: D gene, J gene, clone size, V gene, CDR3 protein, CDR3 DNA. A D gene is named only where the DNA matches it firmly. The size entry is marked missing in some rows and otherwise reads once, few, many or a size class.

D: TRBD2; J: TRBJ2-7; size: -; V: TRBV4-1; CDR3: CASSPGLAGGGEQYF; DNA: TGCGCCAGCAGCCCGGGACTAGCGGGAGGGGGGGAGCAGTACTTC
D: -; J: TRBJ2-7; size: -; V: TRBV15; CDR3: CATSRDSGASYEQYF; DNA: TGCGCCACCAGCAGAGATAGTGGAGCGTCCTACGAGCAGTACTTC
D: TRBD1; J: TRBJ2-5; size: -; V: TRBV25-1; CDR3: CASSGQGADETQYF; DNA: TGTGCCAGCAGTGGACAGGGGGCCGATGAGACCCAGTACTTC
D: -; J: TRBJ1-2; size: -; V: TRBV28; CDR3: CASSRNPDRIGGYTF; DNA: TGCGCCAGCAGCCGAAACCCCGACAGGATAGGTGGCTACACCTTC
D: -; J: TRBJ1-1; size: -; V: TRBV5-6; CDR3: CASSFGPGVNTEAFF; DNA: TGTGCCAGCAGCTTTGGCCCCGGGGTGAACACTGAAGCTTTCTTT
D: -; J: TRBJ1-5; size: -; V: TRBV6-1; CDR3: CASSSTVSNQPQHF; DNA: TGTGCCAGCAGTTCGACAGTGAGCAATCAGCCCCAGCATTTT
D: TRBD2; J: TRBJ2-3; size: -; V: TRBV4-1; CDR3: CASSPLTSGRPWDTQYF; DNA: TGCGCCAGCAGCCCTCTGACTAGCGGGAGGCCGTGGGATACGCAGTATTTT
D: -; J: TRBJ1-1; size: -; V: TRBV27; CDR3: CASSQQPQNTEAFF; DNA: TGTGCCAGCAGTCAACAGCCGCAAAACACTGAAGCTTTCTTT
D: TRBD2; J: TRBJ2-1; size: -; V: TRBV6-1; CDR3: CASRRERTYNEQFF; DNA: TGTGCCAGCAGGCGGGAGAGGACCTACAATGAGCAGTTCTTC
D: -; J: TRBJ2-2; size: -; V: TRBV29-1; CDR3: CSVDNGELFF; DNA: TGCAGCGTTGATAACGGGGAGCTGTTTTTT
D: TRBD2; J: TRBJ2-3; size: -; V: TRBV18; CDR3: CASSPSGRAVRWADTQYF; DNA: TGTGCCAGCTCACCGAGCGGGAGGGCCGTAAGGTGGGCAGATACGCAGTATTTT
D: -; J: TRBJ2-6; size: -; V: TRBV10-3; CDR3: CAISPGSGANVLTF; DNA: TGTGCCATCAGCCCAGGCTCTGGGGCCAACGTCCTGACTTTC
D: -; J: TRBJ1-1; size: -; V: TRBV10-2; CDR3: CASKGQQMAEAFF; DNA: TGCGCCAGCAAGGGACAACAAATGGCTGAAGCTTTCTTT
D: TRBD1; J: TRBJ1-6; size: -; V: TRBV7-9; CDR3: CASSFDRENSPLHF; DNA: TGTGCCAGCAGCTTCGACAGGGAGAATTCACCCCTCCACTTT
D: -; J: TRBJ1-4; size: -; V: TRBV30; CDR3: CAWSVPSGGNEKLFF; DNA: TGTGCCTGGAGTGTACCCTCGGGGGGGAACGAAAAACTGTTTTTT
D: TRBD1; J: TRBJ2-2; size: -; V: TRBV7-3; CDR3: CASSRQGDTGELFF; DNA: TGTGCCAGCAGCAGACAGGGGGACACCGGGGAGCTGTTTTTT
D: -; J: TRBJ2-1; size: -; V: TRBV6-4; CDR3: CASSDSGRALEQFF; DNA: TGTGCCAGCAGTGACTCGGGCAGGGCACTTGAGCAGTTCTTC
D: -; J: TRBJ1-1; size: -; V: TRBV7-9; CDR3: CASSLDGVGEAFF; DNA: TGTGCCAGCAGCTTAGACGGGGTAGGTGAAGCTTTCTTT
D: -; J: TRBJ2-1; size: large; V: TRBV6-5; CDR3: CASSYGAEPNEQFF; DNA: TGTGCCAGCAGTTACGGAGCGGAGCCGAATGAGCAGTTCTTC
D: TRBD2; J: TRBJ2-5; size: -; V: TRBV7-6; CDR3: CASSLKTSGRGETQYF; DNA: TGTGCCAGCAGCTTAAAGACTAGCGGGAGGGGTGAGACCCAGTACTTC
D: TRBD1; J: TRBJ1-1; size: -; V: TRBV27; CDR3: CANLRSTGTAQRGNTEAFF; DNA: TGTGCCAACCTGAGATCCACCGGGACAGCGCAAAGGGGGAACACTGAAGCTTTCTTT
D: TRBD2; J: TRBJ2-7; size: -; V: TRBV5-1; CDR3: CASREAGVGNEQYF; DNA: TGCGCCAGCAGGGAAGCGGGAGTAGGTAACGAGCAGTACTTC
D: -; J: TRBJ1-1; size: -; V: TRBV7-9; CDR3: CASSKTGSTWRAFF; DNA: TGTGCCAGCAGCAAGACCGGGTCCACATGGCGGGCTTTCTTT
D: TRBD1; J: TRBJ1-1; size: -; V: TRBV18; CDR3: CASSPGTGNEAFF; DNA: TGTGCCAGCTCACCAGGGACAGGGAATGAAGCTTTCTTT
D: -; J: TRBJ1-5; size: -; V: TRBV7-9; CDR3: CASSLDGARGQPQHF; DNA: TGTGCCAGCAGCTTGGACGGGGCCAGGGGTCAGCCCCAGCATTTT
D: -; J: TRBJ2-1; size: -; V: TRBV27; CDR3: CASSLGVDNEQFF; DNA: TGTGCCAGCAGTTTAGGAGTGGACAATGAGCAGTTCTTC
D: TRBD2; J: TRBJ2-7; size: -; V: TRBV4-1; CDR3: CASSFGLAGDYEQYF; DNA: TGCGCCAGCAGCTTCGGACTAGCGGGGGACTACGAGCAGTACTTC
D: -; J: TRBJ2-7; size: -; V: TRBV6-4; CDR3: CASSENYGGHEQYF; DNA: TGTGCCAGCAGTGAAAACTACGGGGGTCACGAGCAGTACTTC
D: -; J: TRBJ2-7; size: -; V: TRBV7-6; CDR3: CASSQILRRNPYEQYF; DNA: TGTGCCAGCAGTCAAATTTTACGGCGGAACCCCTACGAGCAGTACTTC
D: -; J: TRBJ1-5; size: -; V: TRBV7-2; CDR3: CASTPGQSSNQPQHF; DNA: TGTGCCAGCACCCCAGGCCAGAGTAGCAATCAGCCCCAGCATTTT
D: -; J: TRBJ2-1; size: -; V: TRBV13; CDR3: CASNRRRGGGAYYNEQFF; DNA: TGTGCCAGCAATAGGCGGCGGGGCGGCGGGGCTTATTACAATGAGCAGTTCTTC
D: -; J: TRBJ1-3; size: -; V: TRBV23-1; CDR3: CASSPKIQGGSGNTIYF; DNA: TGCGCCAGCAGTCCGAAAATACAGGGAGGGTCTGGAAACACCATATATTTT
D: -; J: TRBJ2-1; size: -; V: TRBV6-1; CDR3: CASSERSGKEQFF; DNA: TGTGCCAGCAGTGAACGGAGCGGCAAGGAGCAGTTCTTC
D: TRBD1; J: TRBJ1-1; size: -; V: TRBV27; CDR3: CASSLSGGGAEAFF; DNA: TGTGCCAGCAGTTTATCCGGAGGGGGCGCTGAAGCTTTCTTT
D: -; J: TRBJ2-7; size: -; V: TRBV29-1; CDR3: CSVEGRRAEQYF; DNA: TGCAGCGTTGAAGGTAGGAGGGCCGAGCAGTACTTC
D: TRBD1; J: TRBJ2-5; size: -; V: TRBV29-1; CDR3: CSVVRQGNQETQYF; DNA: TGCAGCGTTGTAAGACAGGGGAATCAAGAGACCCAGTACTTC
D: TRBD1; J: TRBJ1-1; size: -; V: TRBV30; CDR3: CAWRGQREAFF; DNA: TGTGCCTGGAGGGGACAGAGGGAAGCTTTCTTT
D: TRBD2; J: TRBJ2-1; size: -; V: TRBV30; CDR3: CAWSAGLADDNEQFF; DNA: TGTGCCTGGAGTGCAGGTCTAGCGGACGACAATGAGCAGTTCTTC
D: -; J: TRBJ1-1; size: -; V: TRBV11-3; CDR3: CASSLDGATGQAFF; DNA: TGTGCCAGCAGCTTAGATGGGGCGACAGGTCAAGCTTTCTTT
D: -; J: TRBJ1-1; size: -; V: TRBV10-1; CDR3: CASSVAGTEAFF; DNA: TGCGCCAGCAGCGTTGCGGGAACTGAAGCTTTCTTT
D: -; J: TRBJ1-1; size: -; V: TRBV5-1; CDR3: CASSFGQEVPEAFF; DNA: TGCGCCAGCAGCTTCGGCCAGGAGGTACCTGAAGCTTTCTTT
D: -; J: TRBJ2-1; size: -; V: TRBV27; CDR3: CASRPGQLYNEQFF; DNA: TGTGCCAGCAGACCGGGACAACTCTACAATGAGCAGTTCTTC
D: TRBD2; J: TRBJ2-5; size: -; V: TRBV9; CDR3: CASSRTSGRAYETQYF; DNA: TGTGCCAGCAGCCGAACTAGCGGGAGGGCTTATGAGACCCAGTACTTC
D: TRBD1; J: TRBJ2-1; size: -; V: TRBV19; CDR3: CASSLTGTGGGEQFF; DNA: TGTGCCAGTAGCCTAACCGGGACAGGGGGAGGTGAGCAGTTCTTC
D: TRBD1; J: TRBJ1-2; size: -; V: TRBV5-1; CDR3: CAGGPGQGNYGYTF; DNA: TGCGCCGGTGGCCCGGGACAGGGGAACTATGGCTACACCTTC
D: TRBD2; J: TRBJ2-7; size: -; V: TRBV10-3; CDR3: CAISVTGTRGEQYF; DNA: TGTGCCATCAGTGTAACCGGGACTAGAGGCGAGCAGTACTTC
D: -; J: TRBJ1-1; size: -; V: TRBV30; CDR3: CAWSRTVSNTEAFF; DNA: TGTGCCTGGAGCCGGACAGTTAGTAACACTGAAGCTTTCTTT
D: TRBD2; J: TRBJ2-7; size: -; V: TRBV28; CDR3: CASNTAGRTYEQYF; DNA: TGTGCCAGCAATACAGCGGGGAGGACCTACGAGCAGTACTTC
D: -; J: TRBJ1-1; size: -; V: TRBV10-3; CDR3: CAISLSTGPLTEAFF; DNA: TGTGCCATCAGTTTATCCACAGGGCCCCTCACTGAAGCTTTCTTT
D: -; J: TRBJ2-3; size: -; V: TRBV5-1; CDR3: CASSFTPGEATDTQYF; DNA: TGCGCCAGCAGCTTTACGCCGGGGGAGGCCACAGATACGCAGTATTTT
D: -; J: TRBJ1-1; size: -; V: TRBV7-9; CDR3: CASSPRPGASTEAFF; DNA: TGTGCCAGCAGCCCAAGACCAGGGGCCAGCACTGAAGCTTTCTTT
D: -; J: TRBJ2-5; size: -; V: TRBV7-9; CDR3: CASSLELEETQYF; DNA: TGTGCCAGCAGCTTAGAACTAGAAGAGACCCAGTACTTC
D: -; J: TRBJ1-2; size: -; V: TRBV11-2; CDR3: CASSLDVQYGYTF; DNA: TGTGCCAGCAGCTTAGACGTACAGTATGGCTACACCTTC
D: TRBD1; J: TRBJ2-7; size: -; V: TRBV19; CDR3: CATTGTGSSYEQYF; DNA: TGTGCCACCACCGGGACAGGGTCGTCCTACGAGCAGTACTTC
D: TRBD2; J: TRBJ2-7; size: -; V: TRBV10-3; CDR3: CAISESAGAYEQYF; DNA: TGTGCCATCAGTGAGTCGGCGGGAGCCTACGAGCAGTACTTC
D: TRBD1; J: TRBJ1-2; size: -; V: TRBV28; CDR3: CASSPRDRGSISYTF; DNA: TGTGCCAGCAGTCCCCGGGACAGAGGGAGTATAAGCTACACCTTC
D: TRBD1; J: TRBJ2-1; size: -; V: TRBV18; CDR3: CASSPSTGVSPYNEQFF; DNA: TGTGCCAGCTCACCATCGACAGGGGTCTCTCCCTACAATGAGCAGTTCTTC
D: TRBD1; J: TRBJ1-1; size: -; V: TRBV7-8; CDR3: CASSRDRGSAAAEAFF; DNA: TGTGCCAGCAGCCGGGACAGGGGGTCTGCCGCCGCTGAAGCTTTCTTT